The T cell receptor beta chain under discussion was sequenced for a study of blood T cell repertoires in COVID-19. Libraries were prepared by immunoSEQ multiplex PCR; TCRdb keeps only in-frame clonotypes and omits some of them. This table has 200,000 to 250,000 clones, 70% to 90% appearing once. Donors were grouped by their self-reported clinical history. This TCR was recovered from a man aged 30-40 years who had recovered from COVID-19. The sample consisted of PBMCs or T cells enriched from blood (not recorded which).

The CDR3 here is CASSAPWTGSYNSPLHF. The CDR3 bases are TGTGCCAGCAGTGCCCCTTGGACAGGTTCCTATAATTCACCCCTCCACTTT. The chain joins TRBV6-1 to TRBJ1-6; 7 bases are shared with TRBD1. Germline lookup yields CDR1 MNHNS and CDR2 SASEGT. Unmatched junction bases numbered 7, after V lost 4 bases and J lost 1 base. This CDR3 comprises 17 residues.